This T cell receptor (beta chain) was captured by sequencing in a study of response to subunit inactivated influenza vaccine. With 0 bases removed from V and 7 bases from J, the gap between germline ends came to 11 bases. The CDR3 loop spans 15 amino acids. Germline values: CDR1 SGHRS, CDR2 YFSETQ. This clonotype appeared a few times. TCRdb processed the RT-PCR reads anew with MiXCR; each CDR3 protein has one entry. The sample yields around 520,000 distinct CDR3 sequences, approximately 12% seen once. This TCR derives from a man aged 45-65 years who received an inactivated influenza vaccine. Source: PBMCs from blood, taken on the day of vaccination. The chain links TRBV5-1 to TRBJ1-6; tentative D call: TRBD1 (5 bases). CDR3 DNA sequence: TGCGCCAGCAGCTTGGCCTTGGACATCAATTCACCCCTCCACTTT. It encodes CASSLALDINSPLHF.